This T cell receptor (beta chain) was profiled in a study of T cell changes during pregnancy in multiple sclerosis. Germline values: CDR1 LNHDA, CDR2 SQIVND (reference sequence). Deletions cut 3 bases from V and 0 bases from J, with 9 bases between. The CDR3 is made up of 16 amino acids. Data came from immunoSEQ multiplex PCR; TCRdb stores just in-frame clones and leaves some out. Of approximately 48,000 clones listed, roughly 94% were seen once; the top ten hold about 0.5%. The rearrangement joins TRBV19 to TRBJ1-6, with no clear D. This receptor was identified in a female donor with multiple sclerosis, enrolled in a pregnancy study. The sample in question was CD4+ T cells from peripheral blood mononuclear cells, obtained in the second trimester of pregnancy. The CDR3 coding sequence is TGTGCCAGTAGTATGGGCAGGCCCTCCTATAATTCACCCCTCCACTTT. Translated, it gives CASSMGRPSYNSPLHF. The variable domain in full, with the rest retrieved from reference TRBV19 and TRBJ1-6, is DGGITQSPKYLFRKEGQNVTLSCEQNLNHDAMYWYRQDPGQGLRLIYYSQIVNDFQKGDIAEGYSVSREKKESFPLTVTSAQKNPTAFYLCASSMGRPSYNSPLHFGNGTRLTVT.